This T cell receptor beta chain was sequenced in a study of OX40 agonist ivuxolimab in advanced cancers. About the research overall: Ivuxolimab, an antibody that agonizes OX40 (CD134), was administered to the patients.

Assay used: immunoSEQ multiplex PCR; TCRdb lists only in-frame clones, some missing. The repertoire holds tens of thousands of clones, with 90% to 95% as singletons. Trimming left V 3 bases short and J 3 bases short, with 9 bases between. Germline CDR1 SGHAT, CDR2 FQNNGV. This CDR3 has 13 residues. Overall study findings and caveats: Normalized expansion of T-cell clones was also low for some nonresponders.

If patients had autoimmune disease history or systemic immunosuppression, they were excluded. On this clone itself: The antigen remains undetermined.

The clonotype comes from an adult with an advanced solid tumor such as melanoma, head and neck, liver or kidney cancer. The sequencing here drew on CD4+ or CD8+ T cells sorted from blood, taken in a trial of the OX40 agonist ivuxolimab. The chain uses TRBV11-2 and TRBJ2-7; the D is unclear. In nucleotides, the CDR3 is TGTGCCAGCAGCTTCACTTTCCTCTACGAGCAGTACTTC. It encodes CASSFTFLYEQYF.